These 15 T cell receptor beta chains came from one sample sequenced in a study of tumor-infiltrating lymphocytes in primary liver carcinoma. Investigators took RNA and DNA out together from about 20-30 mg of unsorted bulk tissue. TCR beta cDNA was reverse-transcribed from around 0.55 ug of total RNA. The reaction used a constant-region primer and ProtoScript II reverse transcriptase. Three rounds of nested multiplex PCR with slightly modified ARM-PCR produced TCR beta libraries. Two initial PCR rounds of around 9 cycles each paired TRBV1-TRBV30 forward primers with a C-beta reverse primer. Via MiXCR, TCRdb re-called the multiplex PCR reads, giving one row per CDR3 protein. The profile covers about 92,000 distinct CDR3 sequences, with just under 70% appearing a single time and around 25% taken by the ten largest. Sequencing was performed on tumor-adjacent normal liver tissue. The receptors were gathered from a middle-aged man with primary liver carcinoma and hepatitis B virus infection.

Comments on this clonotype: This may come from a read error, since a much larger clone is one base off. J is TRBJ2-2 and V is TRBV10-3, with no clear D. The CDR3 length is 13 residues. Deletions cut 6 bases from V and 3 bases from J, with 8 bases between. Germline assignment: CDR1 ENHRY and CDR2 SYGVKD. CDR3 nucleotides: TGTGCCATCAGGACGGATGACACCGGGGAGCTGTTTTTT. Translating it yields CAIRTDDTGELFF.

This clonotype was seen more than once but under ten times. The V call is TRBV11-2, the J call TRBJ2-5; D is ambiguous. CDR1 is SGHAT and CDR2 is FQNNGV in the germline V gene. The CDR3 has 15 residues. The V end lost 6 bases, the J end lost 0 bases, and 14 bases lay between the germline ends. CDR3: CASRSHSAHQETQYF. DNA for the CDR3: TGTGCCAGCAGATCCCACTCGGCCCACCAAGAGACCCAGTACTTC.

On this clonotype: Since a much larger clone is just one base distant, this may be a read error. CDR3 in DNA: TGTGCCAGCACTTCTTACTCCAACACAGATACGCAGTATTTT. Translation: CASTSYSNTDTQYF. This chain uses TRBV12-3 or TRBV12-4 with TRBJ2-3; D is uncertain. V lost 7 bases and J lost 2, with 13 bases in between. The CDR3 loop spans 14 amino acids.

The chain carries TRBV29-1 and TRBJ1-1; D gene uncertain. Germline values: CDR1 SQVTM, CDR2 ANQGSEA. V dropped 6 bases and J dropped 2 bases, with 16 bases sitting between them. This CDR3 is built from 14 residues. CDR3 coding DNA: TGCAGCGTGAACCCTCTGACGGGAAACACTGAAGCTTTCTTT. Amino acids: CSVNPLTGNTEAFF.

The chain combines TRBV5-5 with TRBJ1-2; tentative D call: TRBD1 (5 bases). This CDR3 region has 15 residues. V was pared by 5 bases and J by 12 bases, with 26 bases between. Germline CDR1 SGHKS, CDR2 YYEKEE (reference sequence). The CDR3 bases are TGTGCCAGCAGTCCCTGGTCTCTTCTTAGGGACGGCCACACCTTC. Residues: CASSPWSLLRDGHTF.

This clonotype was detected ten times or more. The chain recombines TRBV6-5 with TRBJ1-2, with TRBD1 matching 8 bases. J lost 8 bases, V lost 2 bases, and 7 bases had no gene match. The length of the CDR3 is 14 residues. CDR1 is MNHEY and CDR2 is SVGAGI in the germline V gene. CDR3 coding DNA: TGTGCCAGCAGTTACGCGACAGGGGAGGAAGGCTACACCTTC. Translated, it gives CASSYATGEEGYTF.

Regarding this clonotype: Relative to the germline gene, one junction end is altered; a read error may explain this. The gene calls are TRBV29-1 and TRBJ2-1; D is perhaps TRBD2 (6 bases). CDR1 is SQVTM and CDR2 is ANQGSEA in the germline V gene. This CDR3 contains 13 residues. CDR3 sequence (DNA): TGCAGCGTTGCCAGCGGGTGGGCAAATGAGCAATTCTTC. This sequence encodes CSVASGWANEQFF.

About this clonotype itself: At one end, the junction sequence differs from germline, possibly due to a read error. This sequence joins TRBV6-5 and TRBJ2-3; D ambiguous. The germline CDR1 and CDR2 sequences are MNHEY and SVGAGI. This CDR3 region has 12 residues. The CDR3 DNA sequence: TGTGCCAGCAGTGCTCGCACAGATATGCAGTATTTT. Residues: CASSARTDMQYF.

With respect to this clonotype: A single base separates this from a much larger clone, so it may be a read error. J is TRBJ2-1 and V is TRBV6-2 or TRBV6-3; 14 positions agree with TRBD2. There are 18 residues in the CDR3. Germline V gives CDR1 MNHEY, CDR2 SVGEGT. The CDR3 loop reads CVSSTGLAGASRDNEQFF. The CDR3, as DNA: TGTGTCAGCAGTACGGGACTAGCGGGAGCCTCGAGGGACAATGAGCAGTTCTTC.

In regard to this clonotype: Here the CDR3 omits its conserved ending phenylalanine or tryptophan, so a read error is the likely source. This chain joins TRBV29-1 and TRBJ2-7, with D possibly TRBD2 on 5 matching bases. Germline V gene data show CDR1 as SQVTM and CDR2 as ANQGSEA. This CDR3 is 13 amino acids long. CDR3 sequence: CSVGTAGGYEQYY. The DNA of the CDR3 is TGCAGTGTAGGAACTGCGGGCGGCTACGAGCAGTACTAC.

Note on this clonotype: At one boundary the junction diverges from the germline segment, which might be a read error. The chain carries TRBV11-2 and TRBJ2-1; possibly TRBD1 or TRBD2 for D (5 bases each). The V gene's germline CDR1 is SGHAT and CDR2 FQNNGV. This CDR3 is 14 amino acids long. The chain's CDR3 is CDSSYGAAYSEQFF. The CDR3 coding sequence is TGTGACAGCAGCTACGGGGCAGCGTACAGTGAGCAGTTCTTT.

The table lists this clonotype with many counts. This chain joins TRBV6-1 and TRBJ2-1; D is perhaps TRBD2 (5 bases). Germline CDR1 MNHNS, CDR2 SASEGT. The CDR3 contains 19 residues. V was cut by 5 bases and J by 8 bases, with 31 bases left in between. CDR3 residues: CASSNPTGKAAVGSDEQFF. CDR3 coding DNA: TGTGCCAGCAGTAATCCTACCGGGAAGGCCGCGGTTGGGAGCGATGAGCAGTTCTTC.

About this clonotype itself: This may be a read error: a much more frequent sequence differs by one nucleotide. The chain joins TRBV30 to TRBJ2-3; D gene unclear. The germline CDR1 and CDR2 sequences are GTSNPN and SVGIG (reference sequence). This CDR3 has 12 amino acids. The CDR3 nucleotides read TGTGTCTGGAGCCCAAATCCAGATACGCAGTATTTT. Protein: CVWSPNPDTQYF.

The sample holds a few counts of this clonotype. V gene TRBV28 combines with J gene TRBJ2-5, with 11 bases that match TRBD2. Trimming took 4 bases from V and 5 from J; bases not matched to a gene: 6. This CDR3 is built from 15 residues. Germline V gene data show CDR1 as MDHEN and CDR2 as SYDVKM. CDR3 protein: CASSSIAGGPETQYF. The CDR3 DNA follows: TGTGCCAGCAGTTCCATAGCGGGAGGGCCGGAGACCCAGTACTTC.

At least ten counts were recorded for this clonotype. V and J are TRBV6-1 and TRBJ2-3; TRBD1 agrees at 10 bases. Germline-derived CDR1 and CDR2 are MNHNS and SASEGT. The CDR3 length is 15 residues. The V segment lost 3 bases and the J segment 3 bases; nucleotides outside the gene matches: 3. In DNA, the CDR3 is TGTGCCAGCAGTGATGCGGGACAGGGGACAGATACGCAGTATTTT. It is translated as CASSDAGQGTDTQYF.